This TCR beta chain was identified during a study of shared clonotypes between healthy human individuals. Using immunoSEQ multiplex PCR, the repertoire was profiled, and TCRdb retains in-frame clones only, with some absent. The sample carries more than 2,000,000 clones, roughly 93% recorded once. Study-level findings and limits: As a rule, naive subsets had a larger estimated richness than memory subsets. The authors sampled blood alone, and tissue repertoires likely differ.

Notes on this clone: Antigen unknown.

The V segment lost 2 bases and the J segment 0 bases; nucleotides outside the gene matches: 4. Germline values: CDR1 MNHEY, CDR2 SVGAGI. The CDR3 contains 16 residues. The TCR sequence derives from a young man in good health. Some clones in this sample may be carry-over from other donors' samples. The chain recombines TRBV6-5 with TRBJ1-5; 7 bases map to TRBD1. The sequenced sample was naive CD4+ T cells from PBMCs. Documented subset: CD45RA+ positively selected. CDR3 sequence (DNA): TGTGCCAGCAGTTACAGGGGGCTGGATAGCAATCAGCCCCAGCATTTT. It encodes CASSYRGLDSNQPQHF.